The 4 T cell receptor beta chains listed next were all sequenced from one sample in a study of OX40 agonist ivuxolimab in advanced cancers. Some clones are missing from TCRdb's copy, which holds only in-frame ones; the method was immunoSEQ multiplex PCR. This table holds about 62,000 clones, around 79% found once. The input for sequencing was CD4+ or CD8+ T cells sorted from blood, taken in a trial of the OX40 agonist ivuxolimab. The receptors derive from an adult with an advanced solid tumor such as melanoma, head and neck, liver or kidney cancer.

The chain joins TRBV4-3 to TRBJ1-4; no clear D. Germline CDR1 is LGHNA and CDR2 is YSLEER. The CDR3 consists of 17 residues. V shed 0 bases and J shed 8 bases, with 19 bases lying between them. CDR3: CASSQDSVSTSGEKLFF. The CDR3 region has the DNA TGCGCCAGCAGCCAAGATAGCGTAAGCACCAGTGGGGAAAAACTGTTTTTT.

V gene TRBV27 combines with J gene TRBJ2-3; D possibly corresponds to TRBD1 (5 bases). The CDR3 is 16 residues long. CDR1 is MNHEY, CDR2 SMNVEV, per germline (reference sequence). The ends were cut back, 0 bases at V and 3 bases at J, with 13 bases in the middle. For the CDR3, the DNA is TGTGCCAGCAGTTTATCCCGGGCAAAGGGGACAGATACGCAGTATTTT. Translating gives CASSLSRAKGTDTQYF.

The chain carries TRBV6-5 and TRBJ1-5; 8 bases map to TRBD1. The CDR3 length is 15 residues. Trimming cost V 5 bases and J 3 bases; bases outside gene matches: 6. Germline V CDR1 and CDR2: MNHEY, SVGAGI. The CDR3 is CASSGRTGYNQPQHF. In DNA form, the CDR3 reads TGTGCCAGCAGTGGGCGGACAGGGTACAATCAGCCCCAGCATTTT.

This chain joins TRBV6-5 and TRBJ1-1; perhaps TRBD1 as D (6 bases). The CDR3 is 11 amino acids. V shed 2 bases and J shed 11 bases, with 9 bases lying between them. Germline V CDR1 and CDR2: MNHEY, SVGAGI. The CDR3 loop is CASSYEGEAFF. The DNA for the CDR3 is TGTGCCAGCAGTTACGAGGGGGAGGCTTTCTTT.